This entry lists 20 T cell receptor beta chains sequenced from one sample in a study of T cells after yellow fever vaccination. MiXCR, applied by TCRdb to the 5' RACE reads, yields one record per CDR3 protein. The table lists some 300,000 distinct CDR3 sequences, more than 3% of them singletons, with 23% in the top ten. The source was PBMCs, collected on the day of the yellow fever booster vaccination. The receptors derive from a man aged 18 to 29 who received the YFV17D yellow fever vaccine.

At least ten counts were recorded for this clonotype. The chain combines TRBV6-5 with TRBJ1-1; D remains unclear. This CDR3 contains 15 residues. The germline CDR1 and CDR2 sequences are MNHEY and SVGAGI. V was cut by 5 bases and J by 0 bases, with 13 bases left in between. The CDR3 here is CASSPEGRVNTEAFF. CDR3 bases: TGTGCCAGCAGTCCGGAAGGACGAGTGAACACTGAAGCTTTCTTT.

The sample holds many counts of this clonotype. The rearrangement links TRBV7-8 to TRBJ1-1; D not certain. Trimming shortened V by 4 bases and J by 6 bases, and 15 bases separated the two germline ends. This CDR3 spans 14 amino acids. Germline V gene data show CDR1 as SGHVS and CDR2 as FQNEAQ. Written as DNA, the CDR3 is TGTGCCAGCAGCTCGATCCGGGAGTACGCTGAAGCTTTCTTT. Translated, it gives CASSSIREYAEAFF.

The chain links TRBV6-6 to TRBJ2-7, with 10 bases lining up with TRBD1. CDR1 and CDR2 from the germline V gene are MNHNY and SVGAGI (reference sequence). The CDR3 loop spans 15 amino acids. The J segment lost 9 bases and the V segment lost 6 bases, leaving 14 bases of the junction unmatched. The CDR3 here is CASRKTGTGDLVQYF. For the CDR3, the DNA is TGTGCCAGCAGAAAAACCGGGACAGGGGATTTAGTGCAGTACTTC.

This clonotype was counted many times. V gene TRBV7-2 combines with J gene TRBJ2-4, with D perhaps TRBD1 or TRBD2 (5 bases each). Trimming took 4 bases from V and 0 from J, leaving 7 bases between them. The germline V gene has CDR1 SGHTA and CDR2 FQGNSA. The CDR3 runs 14 residues. CDR3 in amino acids: CASSWGIAKNIQYF. DNA for the CDR3: TGTGCCAGCAGCTGGGGGATAGCCAAAAACATTCAGTACTTC.

This clonotype has only a few counts. V is TRBV30 and J is TRBJ1-6; D unclear. Germline assignment: CDR1 GTSNPN and CDR2 SVGIG (reference sequence). The CDR3 sequence is 15 residues long. The V gene lost 2 bases and the J gene lost 7 bases, with 15 bases spanning the gap. CDR3 in amino acids: CAWSKGANFNSPLHF. CDR3 in DNA: TGTGCCTGGAGTAAGGGCGCAAACTTCAATTCACCCCTCCACTTT.

V usage is TRBV25-1 and J usage is TRBJ1-5; D unresolved. With 2 bases removed from V and 4 bases from J, the gap between germline ends came to 9 bases. The CDR3 spans 14 residues. Germline values: CDR1 MGHDK, CDR2 SYGVNS. CDR3 DNA sequence: TGTGCCAGCAGTGAACCAGGTCCAAATCAGCCCCAGCATTTT. This sequence encodes CASSEPGPNQPQHF.

The chain joins TRBV11-2 to TRBJ1-1; 8 bases line up with TRBD1. Germline CDR1 and CDR2: SGHAT and FQNNGV. This CDR3 region has 13 residues. V shed 7 bases and J 5 bases; nucleotides not matched to a gene: 6. For the CDR3, the DNA is TGTGCCAGCAACCCAACAGGGGGGACTGAAGCTTTCTTT. Protein sequence: CASNPTGGTEAFF.

This clonotype was recorded at least ten times. V gene TRBV7-2 combines with J gene TRBJ1-2; D remains unclear. CDR3 length equals 12 residues. V was trimmed by 1 base and J by 4 bases, leaving 4 bases between them. Germline V CDR1 and CDR2: SGHTA, FQGNSA. The DNA for the CDR3 is TGTGCCAGCAGCTTAGTCTCCTATGGCTACACCTTC. It codes for CASSLVSYGYTF.

The V and J genes are TRBV5-4 and TRBJ2-7; 7 bases are a match to TRBD2. V dropped 1 base and J dropped 3; count of bases not matched to a gene: 13. This CDR3 is built from 17 residues. Germline-derived CDR1 and CDR2 are SGHNT and YYREEE (reference sequence). The CDR3 coding sequence is TGTGCCAGCAGCTTGAGAGTAGCGGGCTTCAGCGTCTACGAGCAGTACGTC. Translating it yields CASSLRVAGFSVYEQYV.

This clonotype has a count of ten or more. The genes are TRBV7-8 and TRBJ2-7; D unresolved. V was cut by 1 base and J by 4 bases, with 8 bases left in between. Germline loops: CDR1 SGHVS, CDR2 FQNEAQ. This CDR3 contains 13 residues. The CDR3 DNA reads TGTGCCAGCAGCTTAGGTGAAATGTACGAGCAGTACTTC. Encoded protein: CASSLGEMYEQYF.

This clonotype has ten or more counts. In nucleotides, the CDR3 is TGTGCCAGCAGCCCCGGACCGGGACAGGGAGGGGAGACCCAGTACTTC. This sequence encodes CASSPGPGQGGETQYF. This chain connects TRBV7-9 to TRBJ2-5; 9 bases agree with TRBD1. Germline CDR1 and CDR2: SEHNR and FQNEAQ (reference sequence). The CDR3 is 16 residues long. Trimming cost V 5 bases and J 5 bases; bases outside gene matches: 12.

The gene calls are TRBV13 and TRBJ2-3; 8 nucleotides agree with TRBD1. Looked up from germline, CDR1 is PRHDT and CDR2 is FYEKMQ (reference sequence). V gave up 6 bases and J gave up 2 bases; unmatched junction bases: 13. This CDR3 is 17 amino acids long. CDR3 residues: CASSRKAGTGATDTQYF. The CDR3 nucleotides are TGTGCCAGCAGTCGGAAAGCCGGGACAGGTGCCACAGATACGCAGTATTTT. Full variable domain (rest looked up from reference TRBV13 and TRBJ2-3): AAGVIQSPRHLIKEKRETATLKCYPIPRHDTVYWYQQGPGQDPQFLISFYEKMQSDKGSIPDRFSAQQFSDYHSELNMSSLELGDSALYFCASSRKAGTGATDTQYFGPGTRLTVL.

This clonotype was seen only a few times. The gene calls are TRBV3-1 and TRBJ1-6; D gene uncertain. This CDR3 region has 15 residues. V lost 4 bases to trimming and J lost 10 bases, with 17 bases between them. Germline V lookup: CDR1 LGHDT, CDR2 YNNKEL (reference sequence). The CDR3 spells CASSPTWPDRSPLHF. The CDR3 nucleotides are TGTGCCAGCAGCCCGACTTGGCCTGATAGGTCACCCCTCCACTTT. The variable domain in full, with the rest retrieved from reference TRBV3-1 and TRBJ1-6, is DTAVSQTPKYLVTQMGNDKSIKCEQNLGHDTMYWYKQDSKKFLKIMFSYNNKELIINETVPNRFSPKSPDKAHLNLHINSLELGDSAVYFCASSPTWPDRSPLHFGNGTRLTVT.

Notes on this clonotype: A junction end diverges from the germline sequence, so it may reflect a read error. This chain joins TRBV12-3 or TRBV12-4 and TRBJ2-3, with D perhaps TRBD2 (6 bases). This CDR3 has 14 residues. This CDR3 reads CASSFGGSTDTQFF. The CDR3 DNA follows: TGTGCCAGCAGTTTTGGGGGGAGCACAGATACGCAGTTTTTT.

This clonotype was detected ten times or more. This chain uses TRBV20-1 with TRBJ2-3, with D hard to call. The CDR3 sequence is 12 residues long. V was trimmed by 3 bases and J by 3 bases, leaving 7 bases between them. CDR1 is DFQATT and CDR2 is SNEGSKA in the germline V gene (reference sequence). The CDR3 coding sequence is TGCAGTGCTAGTGACCATACAGATACGCAGTATTTT. This codes for CSASDHTDTQYF.

The chain employs TRBV19 and TRBJ1-2, with D possibly TRBD1 on 6 matching bases. The germline V gene has CDR1 LNHDA and CDR2 SQIVND (reference sequence). The CDR3 runs to 14 residues. Between the trimmed V and J ends, which lost 7 bases and 5 bases, there was a span of 17 bases. CDR3 coding DNA: TGTGCCAGTACCTATGCGGGGGGCTGGTATGGCTACACCTTC. Protein product: CASTYAGGWYGYTF.

In its sample, this clonotype was seen many times. The V and J genes are TRBV7-3 and TRBJ2-1, with TRBD2 matching over 15 bases. Unmatched junction bases numbered 6, after V lost 5 bases and J lost 10 bases. Germline values: CDR1 SGHTA, CDR2 FQGTGA. There are 15 residues in the CDR3. CDR3 nucleotides: TGTGCCAGCAGCCTTGGACTAGCGGGGGGGCGGGAGCAGTTCTTC. Residues: CASSLGLAGGREQFF. Together with reference TRBV7-3 and TRBJ2-1, the CDR3 gives the full variable domain: GAGVSQTPSNKVTEKGKYVELRCDPISGHTALYWYRQSLGQGPEFLIYFQGTGAADDSGLPNDRFFAVRPEGSVSTLKIQRTERGDSAVYLCASSLGLAGGREQFFGPGTRLTVL.

The gene calls are TRBV20-1 and TRBJ2-1; 8 bases align to TRBD2. The CDR3 has 13 amino acids. Germline CDR1 reads DFQATT; CDR2 reads SNEGSKA (reference sequence). With 3 bases clipped from V and 9 bases from J, the junction kept 7 bases outside the gene matches. The CDR3 DNA follows: TGCAGTGCTAGGCCAAGCGGGGGTCGTGAGCAGTTCTTC. This codes for CSARPSGGREQFF.

Points on this clonotype: One base away lies a much larger clone, so this may be a sequencing read error. The chain couples TRBV12-3 or TRBV12-4 to TRBJ1-6, with D uncertain. The CDR3 extends over 12 amino acids. The V end lost 7 bases, the J end lost 9 bases, and 10 bases lay between the germline ends. In nucleotides, the CDR3 is TGTGCCAGCAAGTGGACGGGTTCACCCCTCCACTTT. Amino acids: CASKWTGSPLHF.

This chain links TRBV10-3 with TRBJ1-5; 7 nucleotides align to TRBD1. Germline CDR1 is ENHRY and CDR2 is SYGVKD. The V segment lost 10 bases and the J segment 4 bases; nucleotides outside the gene matches: 4. The CDR3 is 12 amino acids. The CDR3 region has the DNA TGTGCCACCGGGACAGAGAATCAGCCCCAGCATTTT. It codes for CATGTENQPQHF.